This is a list of T cell receptor beta chains from one sample in a study of T-cell memory formation after mild COVID-19. TCRdb reprocessed the 5' RACE reads via MiXCR and lists one record per CDR3 protein. The sample gives 85,000 to 130,000 distinct CDR3 sequences, 9.5% to 15% of which show up once; around 26% is in the top ten. The material sequenced was PBMCs or a T cell subset sorted from them (not recorded which). Source of these receptors: an adult woman who had mild COVID-19 (a few samples of this study predate the infection). Cell type and time point are not known. Each CDR3 is given with its conserved first and last residue. D genes are given only for firm matches. Size is omitted from some rows. Given values are once, few, many or a class for expanded clones.

v_gene	abundance	j_gene	d_gene	len	CDR3aa	CDR3nt
TRBV10-3	.	TRBJ2-6	.	15	CAISEQNSGANVLTF	TGTGCCATCAGTGAGCAAAACTCTGGGGCCAACGTCCTGACTTTC
TRBV7-8	few	TRBJ2-1	.	14	CASSPGPGYNEQFF	TGTGCCAGCAGCCCGGGACCGGGCTACAATGAGCAGTTCTTC
TRBV3-1	.	TRBJ2-7	TRBD1	14	CASSHRTGGGEQYF	TGTGCCAGCAGCCACAGGACAGGTGGTGGCGAGCAGTACTTC
TRBV10-3	many	TRBJ2-7	TRBD2	15	CAISGGSGSQYEQYF	TGTGCCATCAGCGGGGGAAGCGGGAGCCAGTACGAGCAGTACTTC
TRBV7-8	.	TRBJ2-1	TRBD1	15	CASSFPGQGYNEQFF	TGTGCCAGCAGTTTTCCGGGACAGGGGTACAATGAGCAGTTCTTC
TRBV5-1	many	TRBJ2-5	.	16	CASSLGPSSPLETQYF	TGCGCCAGCAGCTTGGGGCCGTCGAGCCCGCTGGAGACCCAGTACTTC
TRBV5-1	.	TRBJ2-2	.	12	CASSIDTGELFF	TGCGCCAGCAGTATCGACACCGGGGAGCTGTTTTTT
TRBV3-1	.	TRBJ2-7	.	13	CASSQAQGREQYF	TGTGCCAGCAGCCAAGCCCAGGGGCGCGAGCAGTACTTC
TRBV12-3/TRBV12-4	few	TRBJ1-2	.	17	CASSPRVGDRLYYGYTF	TGTGCCAGCAGCCCTCGGGTGGGAGACAGACTTTACTATGGCTACACCTTC
TRBV7-8	few	TRBJ2-1	TRBD1	16	CASSQWTGGSYNEQFF	TGTGCCAGCAGCCAATGGACAGGGGGCTCCTACAATGAGCAGTTCTTC
TRBV4-3	many	TRBJ2-1	TRBD2	16	CASSRTGTRTDHEQFF	TGCGCCAGCAGCCGGACCGGGACTAGGACCGACCATGAGCAGTTCTTC
TRBV4-1	.	TRBJ1-2	TRBD1	15	CASSHPGTGGHGYTF	TGCGCCAGCAGCCACCCCGGGACAGGGGGCCATGGCTACACCTTC
TRBV5-4	few	TRBJ2-5	TRBD1	17	CASSEGAGPPWGETQYF	TGTGCCAGCAGCGAGGGGGCAGGCCCCCCATGGGGAGAGACCCAGTACTTC
TRBV15	few	TRBJ2-5	.	12	CATSRPTETQYF	TGTGCCACCAGCAGACCCACGGAGACCCAGTACTTC
TRBV11-1	.	TRBJ2-7	.	14	CASSTSAPTYEQYF	TGTGCCAGCAGCACGAGCGCGCCAACCTACGAGCAGTACTTC
TRBV29-1	few	TRBJ2-1	.	14	CSVVWQATHNEQFF	TGCAGCGTTGTTTGGCAGGCTACCCACAATGAGCAGTTCTTC
TRBV3-1	few	TRBJ2-7	.	15	CASSARTDHSYEQYF	TGTGCCAGCAGCGCAAGGACAGATCACTCCTACGAGCAGTACTTC
TRBV5-1	.	TRBJ2-4	.	14	CASSFDSPKNIQYF	TGCGCCAGCAGTTTCGACAGTCCCAAAAACATTCAGTACTTC
TRBV4-1	few	TRBJ1-2	.	15	CASSQETDNPYGYTF	TGCGCCAGCAGCCAGGAAACAGACAACCCCTATGGCTACACCTTC
TRBV5-1	few	TRBJ2-4	.	15	CASSLTGVIGDIQYF	TGCGCCAGCAGCTTGACAGGTGTCATTGGGGACATTCAGTACTTC
TRBV7-9	.	TRBJ1-2	.	14	CASSSTTDNYGYTF	TGTGCCAGCAGCTCAACAACCGATAACTATGGCTACACCTTC
TRBV19	.	TRBJ2-6	.	16	CASSILGPYEANVLTF	TGTGCCAGTAGTATACTCGGGCCCTATGAGGCCAACGTCCTGACTTTC
TRBV7-6	.	TRBJ2-1	TRBD1	14	CASARDRGHNEQFF	TGTGCCAGCGCACGGGACAGGGGCCACAATGAGCAGTTCTTC
TRBV12-3/TRBV12-4	few	TRBJ2-7	TRBD1	18	CASSFRDRGPYPPYEQYF	TGTGCCAGCAGTTTCCGGGACAGGGGGCCTTATCCCCCCTACGAGCAGTACTTC
TRBV7-3	.	TRBJ2-1	TRBD2	15	CASSLDAGGGNEQFF	TGTGCCAGCAGCTTAGATGCGGGGGGAGGGAATGAGCAGTTCTTC
TRBV6-6	.	TRBJ2-7	.	11	CASTWDYEQYF	TGTGCCAGCACTTGGGACTACGAGCAGTACTTC
TRBV4-1	many	TRBJ2-7	.	16	CASSPTQGHLLYEQYF	TGCGCCAGCAGCCCGACGCAGGGACACCTCCTTTACGAGCAGTACTTC
TRBV29-1	.	TRBJ2-7	.	15	CSVSNRDTESYEQYF	TGCAGCGTTTCGAACAGGGATACGGAATCCTACGAGCAGTACTTC
TRBV9	.	TRBJ1-1	.	14	CASSPPLGVTEAFF	TGTGCCAGCAGCCCCCCGCTCGGGGTCACTGAAGCTTTCTTT
TRBV20-1	.	TRBJ2-2	TRBD1	18	CSARGTHWDRANTGELFF	TGCAGTGCTAGAGGTACTCATTGGGACAGAGCGAACACCGGGGAGCTGTTTTTT
TRBV4-2	.	TRBJ1-1	.	13	CASSQGKSTEAFF	TGTGCCAGCAGCCAGGGGAAAAGCACTGAAGCTTTCTTT
TRBV5-1	.	TRBJ2-2	.	13	CASSLDIAGELFF	TGCGCCAGCAGCTTGGATATCGCCGGGGAGCTGTTTTTT
TRBV5-1	few	TRBJ2-1	.	15	CASSLPGPSYNEQFF	TGCGCCAGCAGCTTACCGGGCCCCTCCTACAATGAGCAGTTCTTC